This TCR beta chain stems from a study of blood T cells in healthy people across ages. General study findings and limits: Per million T cells, the diversity of TCR beta decreased roughly linearly as age advanced.

PCR was performed a second time for about 6 to 12 cycles using a sample-barcoded 5' primer and a J-beta primer mix. TCRdb called the 5' RACE reads again in MiXCR, with one record for every CDR3 protein. The profile shows fewer than 2,000,000 distinct CDR3 sequences, around 42% of them singletons. Trimming removed 0 bases at V and 4 bases at J, with 9 bases between. Per germline, CDR1 SGHDN and CDR2 FVKESK. The length of the CDR3 is 14 residues. To note about this clonotype: No antigen is known for it.

The chain is built from TRBV14 and TRBJ1-2, with a tentative D call TRBD1 (5 bases). The sequenced sample was blood. The receptor was derived from a human donor in good health. The CDR3 loop reads CASSQDWDGYGYTF. In DNA form, the CDR3 reads TGTGCCAGCAGCCAAGATTGGGACGGCTATGGCTACACCTTC.